This TCR beta chain was identified in a study of T-cell memory formation after mild COVID-19. About the research overall: TCR clusters were largely donor specific.

Findings and caveats of the study: While clones contracting from day 15 to 85 were balanced between CD4 and CD8, later expanders leaned CD4+. Largely, contracting CD4+ clones fell within CM and EM, and contracting CD8+ clones within EMRA.

This clonotype showed up just a few times. Its antigen is as yet unknown. TCRdb processed the 5' RACE reads anew with MiXCR; each CDR3 protein has one entry. The table lists tens of thousands of distinct CDR3 sequences, roughly 7.2% of them singletons. Trimming removed 2 bases from V and 6 bases from J; junction bases left unmatched: 7. The CDR3 spans 16 residues. Germline CDR1 is SGHDT and CDR2 is YYEEEE. Sequenced sample: PBMCs or a T cell subset sorted from them (not recorded which). The chain joins TRBV5-6 to TRBJ2-2; 10 bases map to TRBD1. This TCR was recovered from an adult who had mild COVID-19 (a few samples of this study predate the infection). Cell type and time point are not known. This chain's CDR3 is CASSFGQGGVSGELFF. The CDR3 DNA follows: TGTGCCAGCAGCTTCGGACAGGGGGGTGTCTCCGGGGAGCTGTTTTTT.